This T cell receptor (beta chain) was retrieved from a study of human T cells and chemical hapten exposure. Study-wide context: A mostly female patient group had alopecia areata, totalis or universalis. Regarding the study as a whole: DPC sensitization did not alter TCRs above 1 in 1000 frequency.

With regard to this clonotype: Its specificity is not known.

Sample time point: patch test 2, 6 weeks after DPC sensitization. Treatment defined: therapeutic diphenylcyclopropenone sensitization with weekly scalp DPC. Whole blood that had not been fractionated was the source of extracted total RNA. Individual cDNA molecules had unique molecular identifiers attached to them by the library. TCRdb re-analysed the RACE reads in MiXCR, keeping a single row per CDR3 protein. The table includes 70,000 to 90,000 distinct CDR3 sequences, about 10% detected once. This CDR3 has 16 residues. Germline CDR1 and CDR2: LGHDT and YNNKEL (reference sequence). The ends lost 4 bases at V and 4 bases at J; junction bases unmatched: 8.

The TCR originated in a woman between 45 and 65 years old with alopecia areata. Some clones in this sample may be carry-over from other donors' samples. The V and J genes are TRBV3-1 and TRBJ2-3; TRBD2 matches 10 bases. The source was whole blood, collected in connection with sensitization to the hapten diphenylcyclopropenone (DPC). The CDR3 bases are TGTGCCAGCAGCCTGGGAGCGGGAGGGCAAGCAGATACGCAGTATTTT. Residues: CASSLGAGGQADTQYF.